Below are 29 T cell receptor beta chains sequenced from a single sample in a study of shared clonotypes between healthy human individuals. Profiling relied on immunoSEQ multiplex PCR, and the TCRdb table lists in-frame clones only, not all of them. The data show fewer than 1.8 million clones, 97% to 99% seen once. Material: naive CD4+ T cells sorted from blood. Subset indicated: CD45RA+ positively selected. Receptors were obtained from a man aged 25-45 years in good health.

The chain has TRBV6-1 and TRBJ2-7, with D perhaps matching TRBD2 (5 bases). Per the germline V gene, CDR1 is MNHNS and CDR2 is SASEGT. The CDR3 is 12 residues long. Trimming removed 6 bases from V and 3 bases from J, with 9 bases in between. For the CDR3, the DNA is TGTGCCAGCAGGGACTCTTTCTACGAGCAGTACTTC. It codes for CASRDSFYEQYF.

The J gene is TRBJ2-1, the V gene TRBV5-1, with TRBD1 matching over 8 bases. With V trimmed by 2 bases and J by 14 bases, 12 bases remained unmatched. The CDR3 extends over 14 amino acids. Per the germline V gene, CDR1 is SGHRS and CDR2 is YFSETQ. In DNA form, the CDR3 reads TGCGCCAGCAGCTTTCGTTTTGAGGGACAGGCAAAGTTCTTC. Protein product: CASSFRFEGQAKFF.

The V and J genes are TRBV4-2 and TRBJ2-3; 8 bases are shared with TRBD2. Unmatched junction bases numbered 2, after V lost 0 bases and J lost 0 bases. Germline values: CDR1 LGHNA, CDR2 YNFKEQ. The CDR3 runs 16 residues. The CDR3 loop is CASSQELADSTDTQYF. For the CDR3, the DNA is TGTGCCAGCAGCCAAGAACTAGCGGACAGCACAGATACGCAGTATTTT.

The chain uses TRBV5-5 and TRBJ1-5; D call uncertain. Germline V gene data show CDR1 as SGHKS and CDR2 as YYEKEE (reference sequence). The CDR3 consists of 16 residues. Trimming took 0 bases from V and 2 from J, leaving 12 bases between them. CDR3 loop: CASSLGVPSGNQPQHF. The CDR3 bases are TGTGCCAGCAGCTTGGGGGTCCCGAGCGGCAATCAGCCCCAGCATTTT.

CDR3 sequence reads: CASSHKTTGGQETQYF. The CDR3 nucleotides read TGTGCCAGCAGTCACAAGACCACGGGGGGACAAGAGACCCAGTACTTC. The genes are TRBV6-6 and TRBJ2-5; 7 nucleotides agree with TRBD2. Germline V CDR1 and CDR2: MNHNY, SVGAGI (reference sequence). CDR3 length equals 16 residues. Trimming at V came to 5 bases and at J to 2 bases, leaving 11 bases not matched to a gene.

The chain is built from TRBV15 and TRBJ2-2; D gene uncertain. The CDR3 totals 16 residues. Germline V gene lookup returns CDR1 LNHNV and CDR2 YYDKDF (reference sequence). The V and J ends lost 1 base and 1 base respectively, with 10 bases between them. The CDR3 bases are TGTGCCACCAGCAGAGGGGTGATGATGAACACCGGGGAGCTGTTTTTT. The encoded protein is CATSRGVMMNTGELFF.

The V gene is TRBV7-8, the J gene TRBJ1-2; TRBD1 matches at 7 bases. The germline CDR1 and CDR2 sequences are SGHVS and FQNEAQ. This CDR3 comprises 16 residues. J was trimmed by 2 bases and V by 2 bases; bases with no gene match: 8. The chain's CDR3 is CASSLTRTTGNYGYTF. As DNA, the CDR3 is TGTGCCAGCAGCTTAACCCGCACGACAGGGAACTATGGCTACACCTTC.

The chain couples TRBV9 to TRBJ2-3; 7 bases match TRBD1. In germline, CDR1 is SGDLS, CDR2 YYNGEE. The CDR3 totals 16 residues. Trimming at V came to 0 bases and at J to 0 bases, leaving 4 bases not matched to a gene. CDR3 bases: TGTGCCAGCAGCGTAGGTGGCAGGGGGAGCACAGATACGCAGTATTTT. Protein: CASSVGGRGSTDTQYF.

The CDR3 loop reads CASSYQTGYDNEQFF. CDR3 sequence (DNA): TGTGCCAGCAGTTACCAGACAGGTTACGACAATGAGCAGTTCTTC. The V call is TRBV6-6, the J call TRBJ2-1, with TRBD1 as a possible D gene (6 bases). Germline V gene data show CDR1 as MNHNY and CDR2 as SVGAGI (reference sequence). The CDR3 is 15 residues long. Between the trimmed V and J ends, which lost 2 bases and 5 bases, there was a span of 13 bases.

The chain has TRBV10-2 and TRBJ1-2, with 8 positions matching TRBD1. This CDR3 region has 13 residues. Trimming cost V 6 bases and J 8 bases; bases outside gene matches: 8. Germline V gene data show CDR1 as WSHSY and CDR2 as SAAADI. CDR3 nucleotides: TGCGCCAGCAGCAGACAGGGGTTTCAGGGCTACACCTTC. Translated, it gives CASSRQGFQGYTF.

This clone was counted between two and nine times. This sample also contains other DNA sequences that code for the same CDR3. This chain links TRBV19 with TRBJ2-7, with D perhaps TRBD2 (5 bases). Trimming left V 3 bases short and J 2 bases short, with 11 bases between. The CDR3 runs to 14 residues. The germline V gene has CDR1 LNHDA and CDR2 SQIVND (reference sequence). CDR3 loop: CASSIGLRAYEQYF. The CDR3 DNA follows: TGTGCCAGTAGTATTGGGCTGCGGGCCTACGAGCAGTACTTC.

The V gene is TRBV2, the J gene TRBJ2-3, with 10 bases identical to TRBD1. Trimming cost V 6 bases and J 5 bases; bases outside gene matches: 8. Per the germline V gene, CDR1 is SNHLY and CDR2 is FYNNEI. This CDR3 region has 15 residues. The CDR3 is CASSGQGVEQDTQYF. In DNA, the CDR3 is TGTGCCAGCAGCGGACAGGGGGTAGAACAAGATACGCAGTATTTT.

V usage is TRBV5-1 and J usage is TRBJ2-7, with D possibly matching TRBD2 (5 bases). The V gene lost 3 bases and the J gene lost 4 bases, with 14 bases spanning the gap. The germline CDR1 and CDR2 sequences are SGHRS and YFSETQ. This CDR3 spans 14 amino acids. As DNA, the CDR3 is TGCGCCAGCAGCTGGCCGGATGAGGGATACGAGCAGTACTTC. Its translation: CASSWPDEGYEQYF.

This chain links TRBV7-2 with TRBJ2-1, with TRBD2 as a possible D gene (7 bases). CDR3 length equals 13 residues. Per the germline V gene, CDR1 is SGHTA and CDR2 is FQGNSA. Trimming took off 5 bases at V and 9 bases at J, with 14 bases between the two ends. The CDR3 sequence is CASSLRGAVEQFF. In DNA, the CDR3 is TGTGCCAGCAGCCTCCGGGGGGCAGTTGAGCAGTTCTTC.

The rearrangement joins TRBV2 to TRBJ1-5; D is unresolved. CDR1 is SNHLY, CDR2 FYNNEI, per germline. CDR3 size: 14 residues. The V end was cut by 6 bases, the J end by 7 bases, with 16 bases between. CDR3 coding DNA: TGTGCCAGCAGCCTCCGTGGATCGAGGCAGCCCCAGCATTTT. Its protein product is CASSLRGSRQPQHF.

The rearrangement joins TRBV28 to TRBJ2-7; 7 bases agree with TRBD2. CDR1 MDHEN and CDR2 SYDVKM come from the germline V gene. V gave up 5 bases and J gave up 1 base; unmatched junction bases: 8. The CDR3 length is 15 residues. Here the CDR3 reads CASSPASGASYEQYF. The CDR3, as DNA: TGTGCCAGCAGTCCGGCGAGCGGGGCTTCCTACGAGCAGTACTTC.

This chain connects TRBV11-3 to TRBJ2-2, with unresolved D. The V and J ends lost 5 bases and 3 bases respectively, with 10 bases between them. The CDR3 contains 14 residues. Germline CDR1 reads SGHNT; CDR2 reads YENEEA. The DNA of the CDR3 is TGTGCCAGCAGCCCCGCCCCGTACACCGGGGAGCTGTTTTTT. Protein: CASSPAPYTGELFF.

The chain links TRBV5-1 to TRBJ2-1; 8 positions agree with TRBD1. V lost 4 bases to trimming and J lost 1 base; unmatched junction nucleotides: 7. This CDR3 is 16 amino acids long. The germline gives CDR1 SGHRS, CDR2 YFSETQ. The CDR3 spells CASSPGQGQSYNEQFF. DNA of the CDR3: TGCGCCAGCAGCCCCGGACAGGGACAATCCTACAATGAGCAGTTCTTC.

As regards this clone: Other DNA sequences in this specimen translate into the identical CDR3. The chain uses TRBV5-6 and TRBJ2-3; no reliable D call. There are 13 residues in the CDR3. From germline, CDR1 is SGHDT and CDR2 YYEEEE. Trimming removed 1 base from V and 1 base from J, with 4 bases in between. CDR3 residues: CASSLSGTDTQYF. The CDR3 nucleotides read TGTGCCAGCAGCTTGAGCGGCACAGATACGCAGTATTTT.

This clone was recorded once. This specimen includes other DNA sequences encoding the same CDR3. The chain combines TRBV19 with TRBJ2-5; D remains ambiguous. Germline CDR1 LNHDA, CDR2 SQIVND (reference sequence). The CDR3 is 14 amino acids. V gave up 1 base and J gave up 2 bases, with 8 bases separating them. CDR3 sequence reads: CASSIGRLQETQYF. CDR3 nucleotide sequence: TGTGCCAGTAGTATAGGACGACTGCAAGAGACCCAGTACTTC.

The chain recombines TRBV7-8 with TRBJ2-7, with no clear D. Trimming pared 6 bases from V and 5 bases from J, leaving 8 bases between. CDR1 SGHVS and CDR2 FQNEAQ come from the germline V gene. This CDR3 is 11 amino acids long. CDR3 region: CASSPYHEQYF. The CDR3 DNA reads as TGTGCCAGCAGTCCATACCACGAGCAGTACTTC.

The chain joins TRBV29-1 to TRBJ2-7; 11 bases line up with TRBD2. The CDR3 consists of 18 residues. The germline gives CDR1 SQVTM, CDR2 ANQGSEA. The V gene end was trimmed by 0 bases and the J gene end by 9 bases; junction bases not matched to a gene: 19. The CDR3 here is CSVEDSRGASGGPTVQYF. CDR3 DNA: TGCAGCGTTGAAGACAGCAGGGGAGCTAGCGGGGGGCCTACGGTGCAGTACTTC.

This clone was detected once. Different DNA sequences within this sample yield the same CDR3. The rearrangement joins TRBV2 to TRBJ2-7; tentatively, D is TRBD1 or TRBD2 (5 bases each). CDR3 length: 14 residues. From germline, CDR1 is SNHLY and CDR2 FYNNEI. Trimming cost V 6 bases and J 3 bases, with 15 bases left between them. CDR3 in amino acids: CASSGTGFSYEQYF. The DNA for the CDR3 is TGTGCCAGCAGCGGGACCGGGTTCAGCTACGAGCAGTACTTC.

The chain recombines TRBV28 with TRBJ2-2; TRBD2 matches at 8 bases. Germline V lookup: CDR1 MDHEN, CDR2 SYDVKM. The CDR3 covers 16 residues. The ends lost 2 bases at V and 4 bases at J; junction bases unmatched: 6. The CDR3 here is CASSLHGLAGTGELFF. CDR3 sequence (DNA): TGTGCCAGCAGTTTACATGGACTAGCTGGCACCGGGGAGCTGTTTTTT.

The chain is built from TRBV7-6 and TRBJ2-3, with 7 positions matching TRBD2. The CDR3 consists of 14 residues. The V and J ends lost 7 bases and 4 bases, in that order; junction bases with no gene match: 8. The germline V gene encodes CDR1 SGHVS and CDR2 FNYEAQ. CDR3 sequence reads: CASTKAGVADTQYF. The CDR3 DNA reads as TGTGCCAGCACGAAGGCGGGAGTCGCAGATACGCAGTATTTT.

V gene TRBV5-4 combines with J gene TRBJ1-5; D is undetermined. V lost 0 bases, J lost 0 bases, and 7 bases lay in between. The germline V gene has CDR1 SGHNT and CDR2 YYREEE (reference sequence). The CDR3 is 15 amino acids. In DNA form, the CDR3 reads TGTGCCAGCAGCTTGGACCTGAATAGCAATCAGCCCCAGCATTTT. As protein: CASSLDLNSNQPQHF.

The chain uses TRBV5-1 and TRBJ2-5; D is perhaps TRBD2 (5 bases). From germline, CDR1 is SGHRS and CDR2 YFSETQ. The CDR3 consists of 13 residues. V dropped 3 bases and J dropped 1 base, with 7 bases sitting between them. For the CDR3, the DNA is TGCGCCAGCAGCTCTAGCAGCCAAGAGACCCAGTACTTC. It yields the protein CASSSSSQETQYF.

This clone was observed a single time. The chain is built from TRBV30 and TRBJ2-4; 13 bases are a match to TRBD2. The CDR3 runs 16 residues. The V gene's germline CDR1 is GTSNPN and CDR2 SVGIG (reference sequence). The V gene end was trimmed by 0 bases and the J gene end by 2 bases; junction bases not matched to a gene: 1. Here the CDR3 reads CAWSVLAGGSKNIQYF. CDR3 DNA: TGTGCCTGGAGTGTACTAGCGGGAGGGTCCAAAAACATTCAGTACTTC.

With regard to this clone: Other nucleotide sequences from this sample produce the same CDR3. CDR3 in amino acids: CASSVAGGGNTIYF. CDR3 bases: TGTGCCAGCAGCGTAGCTGGGGGTGGAAACACCATATATTTT. The gene calls are TRBV9 and TRBJ1-3, with D perhaps TRBD1 (5 bases). CDR1 SGDLS and CDR2 YYNGEE come from the germline V gene. This CDR3 contains 14 residues. The V end lost 0 bases, the J end lost 3 bases, and 7 bases lay between the germline ends.